This T cell receptor (beta chain) is from a study of cytomegalovirus exposure and HLA in healthy donors. Overall study: Earlier findings included nearly 120 million unique TCR beta sequences obtained from 180 million or so T cells. General study results and limits: Later analysis showed most CMV-associated TCR beta chains appearing HLA-restricted. It was about 150 TCR beta chains that were listed as cytomegalovirus-associated.

Remarks on this clone: Antigen unknown.

There were likely unrecorded immune exposures, though donors were nominally healthy when sampled. The V gene's germline CDR1 is SGHTA and CDR2 FQGNSA. Trimming cost V 4 bases and J 2 bases; bases outside gene matches: 1. The CDR3 covers 14 residues. Researchers ran the PCR with 60 Vbeta and 13 Jbeta primers. Here immunoSEQ multiplex PCR was the method, and the copy in TCRdb shows in-frame clones only, minus some. The data show more than 90,000 clones, roughly 75% seen once. The TCR was taken from a woman in her fifties or sixties in good health and CMV-seronegative. This chain joins TRBV7-2 and TRBJ1-4; 7 bases agree with TRBD1. The sequenced sample consisted of PBMCs. CDR3 bases: TGTGCCAGCAGCTCGACAGGGACTAATGAAAAACTGTTTTTT. It translates to CASSSTGTNEKLFF.